The T cell receptor (beta chain) described here comes from a study of T cell repertoires in aging, cancer and after chemotherapy. Study in general: Donor ages fell into six groups from 30 or younger up to 70 or older.

Amplification of TCR beta used genomic DNA extracted from peripheral blood. Study-wide results and caveats: In hematological cancer patients, infiltrated lymphoid organs may have impaired thymic emigration or peripheral T cell expansion.

Per the germline V gene, CDR1 is SGHVS and CDR2 is FNYEAQ. The V segment lost 3 bases and the J segment 5 bases; nucleotides outside the gene matches: 9. The CDR3 spans 17 residues. A mixed TRB-A/B primer pool amplified rearranged TRB by multiplex touch-down PCR. TCRdb re-called the multiplex PCR reads through MiXCR, storing one row per CDR3 protein. The table includes approximately 6,300 distinct CDR3 sequences, about 35% detected once. This clonotype has just a few counts. Its antigen is currently unknown. This chain joins TRBV7-6 and TRBJ2-5; TRBD2 matches at 13 bases. The sequencing input was blood. This receptor was obtained from a human donor with a blood cancer. The DNA for the CDR3 is TGTGCCAGCAGCTTGAAAACTAGCGGGAGGGGTCGGGAGACCCAGTACTTC. Translating it yields CASSLKTSGRGRETQYF. Full variable domain (rest looked up from reference TRBV7-6 and TRBJ2-5): GAGVSQSPRYKVTKRGQDVALRCDPISGHVSLYWYRQALGQGPEFLTYFNYEAQQDKSGLPNDRFSAERPEGSISTLTIQRTEQRDSAMYRCASSLKTSGRGRETQYFGPGTRLLVL.